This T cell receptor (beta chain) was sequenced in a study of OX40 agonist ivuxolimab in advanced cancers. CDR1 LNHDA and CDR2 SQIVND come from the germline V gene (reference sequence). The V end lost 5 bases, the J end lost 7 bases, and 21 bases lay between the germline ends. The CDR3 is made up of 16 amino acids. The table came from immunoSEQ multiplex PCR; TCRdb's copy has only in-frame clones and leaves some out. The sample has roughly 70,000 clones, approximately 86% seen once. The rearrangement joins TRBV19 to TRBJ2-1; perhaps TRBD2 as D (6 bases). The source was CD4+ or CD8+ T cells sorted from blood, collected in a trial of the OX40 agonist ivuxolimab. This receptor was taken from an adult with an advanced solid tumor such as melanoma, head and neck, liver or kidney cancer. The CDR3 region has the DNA TGTGCCAGTAGTCGGAGGGACGCCTTTTTTGGGAATGAGCAGTTCTTC. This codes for CASSRRDAFFGNEQFF.